This entry describes one T cell receptor beta chain. Mismatch with germline at one junction end may stem from a read error. The data belong to a study of prognosis after radiotherapy for stage I lung cancer. In the study overall: Development of distant metastases after radiotherapy was seen in a few patients at a median of around 7 months, with no significant progression in roughly 16.

The CDR3 covers 16 residues. Germline values: CDR1 SGHTA, CDR2 FQGNSA. By two-round multiplex PCR, the TCR beta CDR3 was amplified from genomic DNA. First-round PCR, the initial amplification, used primers specific to each TRBV and TRBJ gene. TCRdb called the multiplex PCR reads again in MiXCR, with one record for every CDR3 protein. The profile shows 9,500 to 14,000 distinct CDR3 sequences, roughly a third of them singletons. The sequencing here drew on PBMCs, taken before or after stereotactic body radiation therapy (not recorded which). The chain joins TRBV7-2 to TRBJ2-5, with TRBD2 matching 13 bases. The receptor was derived from a donor aged 50 or older with non-small cell lung cancer. The CDR3 protein is CASSLGLAGARETQYF. The CDR3 DNA follows: TGCGCCAGCAGCTTAGGACTAGCGGGAGCCCGTGAGACCCAGTACTTC.